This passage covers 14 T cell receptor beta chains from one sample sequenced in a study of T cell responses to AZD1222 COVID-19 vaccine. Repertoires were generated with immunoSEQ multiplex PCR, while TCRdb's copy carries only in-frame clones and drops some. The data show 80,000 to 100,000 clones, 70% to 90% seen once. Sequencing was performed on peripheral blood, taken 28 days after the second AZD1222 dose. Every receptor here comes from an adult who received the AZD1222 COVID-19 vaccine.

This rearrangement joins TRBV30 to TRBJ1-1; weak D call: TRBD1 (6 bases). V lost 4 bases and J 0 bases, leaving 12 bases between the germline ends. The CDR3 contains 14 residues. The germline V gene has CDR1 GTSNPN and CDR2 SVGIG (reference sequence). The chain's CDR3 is CAWIRTVLNTEAFF. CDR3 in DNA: TGTGCCTGGATTAGGACAGTTTTGAACACTGAAGCTTTCTTT.

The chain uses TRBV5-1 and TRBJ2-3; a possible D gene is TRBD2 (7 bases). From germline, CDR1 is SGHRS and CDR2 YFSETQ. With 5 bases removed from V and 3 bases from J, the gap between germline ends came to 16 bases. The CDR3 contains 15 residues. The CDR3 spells CASRLTGGPTDTQYF. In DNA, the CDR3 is TGCGCCAGCAGATTAACCGGGGGGCCAACAGATACGCAGTATTTT.

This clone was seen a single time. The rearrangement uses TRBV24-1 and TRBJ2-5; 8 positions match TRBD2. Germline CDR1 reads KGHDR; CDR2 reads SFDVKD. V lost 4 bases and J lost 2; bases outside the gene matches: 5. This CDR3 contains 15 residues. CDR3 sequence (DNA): TGTGCCACCAGTGACGCCGGGGGGGCACAAGAGACCCAGTACTTC. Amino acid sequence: CATSDAGGAQETQYF.

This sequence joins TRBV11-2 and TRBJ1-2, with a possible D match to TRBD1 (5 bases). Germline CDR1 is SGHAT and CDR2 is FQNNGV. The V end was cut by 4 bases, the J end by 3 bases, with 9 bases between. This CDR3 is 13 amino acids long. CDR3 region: CASSWGSDYGYTF. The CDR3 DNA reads TGTGCCAGCAGCTGGGGGTCGGACTATGGCTACACCTTC.

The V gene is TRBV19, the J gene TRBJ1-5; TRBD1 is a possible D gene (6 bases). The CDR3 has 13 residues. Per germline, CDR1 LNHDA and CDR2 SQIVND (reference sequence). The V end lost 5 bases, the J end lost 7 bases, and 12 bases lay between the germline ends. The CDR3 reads CASSRTGSQPQHF. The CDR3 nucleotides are TGTGCCAGTAGTCGTACAGGGAGCCAGCCCCAGCATTTT.

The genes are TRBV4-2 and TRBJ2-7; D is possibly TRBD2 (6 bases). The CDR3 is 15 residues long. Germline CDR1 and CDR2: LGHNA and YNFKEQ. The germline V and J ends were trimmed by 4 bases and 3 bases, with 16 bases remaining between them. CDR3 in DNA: TGTGCCAGCAGCCCCAAGCTTGGGGGGAACTACGAGCAGTACTTC. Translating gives CASSPKLGGNYEQYF.

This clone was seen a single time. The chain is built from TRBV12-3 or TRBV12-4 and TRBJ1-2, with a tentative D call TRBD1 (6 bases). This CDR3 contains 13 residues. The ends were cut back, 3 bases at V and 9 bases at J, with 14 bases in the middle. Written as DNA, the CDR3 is TGTGCCAGCAGTTTTTACAGGGTGGGTAGCTACACCTTC. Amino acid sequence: CASSFYRVGSYTF.

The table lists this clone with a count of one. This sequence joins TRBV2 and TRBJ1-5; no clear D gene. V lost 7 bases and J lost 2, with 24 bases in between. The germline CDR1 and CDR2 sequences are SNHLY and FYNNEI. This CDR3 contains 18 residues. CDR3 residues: CASNHSGPSRTGNQPQHF. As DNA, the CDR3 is TGTGCCAGCAACCACTCCGGGCCCTCCCGAACGGGCAATCAGCCCCAGCATTTT. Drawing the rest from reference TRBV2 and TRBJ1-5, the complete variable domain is EPEVTQTPSHQVTQMGQEVILRCVPISNHLYFYWYRQILGQKVEFLVSFYNNEISEKSEIFDDQFSVERPDGSNFTLKIRSTKLEDSAMYFCASNHSGPSRTGNQPQHFGDGTRLSIL.

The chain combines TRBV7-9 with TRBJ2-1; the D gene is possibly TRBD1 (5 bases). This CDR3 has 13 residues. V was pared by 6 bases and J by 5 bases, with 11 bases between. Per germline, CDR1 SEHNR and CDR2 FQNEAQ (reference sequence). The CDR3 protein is CASSPQTDNEQFF. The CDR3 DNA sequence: TGTGCCAGCAGTCCCCAGACAGACAATGAGCAGTTCTTC. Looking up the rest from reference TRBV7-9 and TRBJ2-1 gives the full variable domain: DTGVSQNPRHKITKRGQNVTFRCDPISEHNRLYWYRQTLGQGPEFLTYFQNEAQLEKSRLLSDRFSAERPKGSFSTLEIQRTEQGDSAMYLCASSPQTDNEQFFGPGTRLTVL.

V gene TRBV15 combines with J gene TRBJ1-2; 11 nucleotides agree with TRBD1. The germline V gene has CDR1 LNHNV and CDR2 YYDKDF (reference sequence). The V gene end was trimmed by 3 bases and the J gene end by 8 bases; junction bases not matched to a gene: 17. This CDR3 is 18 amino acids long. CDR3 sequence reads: CATSSGVSLGQGARGYTF. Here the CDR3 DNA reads TGTGCCACCAGCAGTGGGGTTTCCCTCGGACAGGGGGCGCGAGGCTACACCTTC.

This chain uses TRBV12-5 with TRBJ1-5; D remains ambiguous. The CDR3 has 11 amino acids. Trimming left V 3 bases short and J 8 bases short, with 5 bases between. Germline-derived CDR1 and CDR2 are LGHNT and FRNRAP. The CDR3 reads CASGFREPQHF. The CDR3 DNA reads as TGTGCTAGTGGTTTCAGAGAGCCCCAGCATTTT.

The CDR3 region has the DNA TGTGCCAGCAGAGGGAGCGCAACTAATGAAAAACTGTTTTTT. Its protein product is CASRGSATNEKLFF. The chain has TRBV2 and TRBJ1-4; D is undetermined. Trimming shortened V by 6 bases and J by 0 bases, and 8 bases separated the two germline ends. The CDR3 is 14 residues long. The V gene's germline CDR1 is SNHLY and CDR2 FYNNEI.

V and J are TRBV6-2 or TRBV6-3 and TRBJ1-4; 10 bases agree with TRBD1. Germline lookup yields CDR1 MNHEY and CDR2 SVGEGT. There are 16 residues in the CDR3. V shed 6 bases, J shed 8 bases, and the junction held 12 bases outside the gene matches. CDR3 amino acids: CASSFGTGARREKLFF. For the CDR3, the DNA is TGTGCCAGCAGCTTCGGGACAGGGGCCAGGAGAGAAAAACTGTTTTTT.

The CDR3 DNA is TGCGCCAGCAGTTACAGACAGGGAACGTCCGGAAACACCATATATTTT. Its translation: CASSYRQGTSGNTIYF. This chain links TRBV10-2 with TRBJ1-3; 7 bases map to TRBD1. Germline CDR1 and CDR2: WSHSY and SAAADI. This CDR3 contains 16 residues. Trimming removed 5 bases from V and 4 bases from J; junction bases left unmatched: 11.